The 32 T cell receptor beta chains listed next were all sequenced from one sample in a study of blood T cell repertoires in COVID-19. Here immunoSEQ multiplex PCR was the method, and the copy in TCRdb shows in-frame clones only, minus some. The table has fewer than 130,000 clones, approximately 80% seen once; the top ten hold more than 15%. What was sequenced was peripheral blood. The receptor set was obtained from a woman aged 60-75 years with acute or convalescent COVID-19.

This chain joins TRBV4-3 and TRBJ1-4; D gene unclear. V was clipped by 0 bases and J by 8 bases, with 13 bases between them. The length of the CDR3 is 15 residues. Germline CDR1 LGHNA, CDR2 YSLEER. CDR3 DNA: TGCGCCAGCAGCCAAGATGGGAGGGTTATCGAAAAACTGTTTTTT. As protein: CASSQDGRVIEKLFF.

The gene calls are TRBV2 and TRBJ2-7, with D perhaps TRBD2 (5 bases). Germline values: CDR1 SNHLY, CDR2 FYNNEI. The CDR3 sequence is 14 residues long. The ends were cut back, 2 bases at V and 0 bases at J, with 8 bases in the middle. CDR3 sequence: CASSELATSYEQYF. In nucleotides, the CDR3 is TGTGCCAGCAGTGAACTAGCTACCTCCTACGAGCAGTACTTC.

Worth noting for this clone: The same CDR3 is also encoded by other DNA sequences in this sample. CDR3 region: CATSDRQGLADTQYF. Written as DNA, the CDR3 is TGTGCCACCAGTGACCGACAGGGTTTGGCAGATACGCAGTATTTT. The V call is TRBV24-1, the J call TRBJ2-3; 7 nucleotides match TRBD1. V trimming: 4 bases; J trimming: 4 bases; junction bases outside the gene matches: 7. Germline lookup yields CDR1 KGHDR and CDR2 SFDVKD. CDR3 length equals 15 residues.

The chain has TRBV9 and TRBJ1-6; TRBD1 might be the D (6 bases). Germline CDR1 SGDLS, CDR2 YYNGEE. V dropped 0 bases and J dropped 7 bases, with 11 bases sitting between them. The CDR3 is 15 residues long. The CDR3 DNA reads TGTGCCAGCAGCGTAGTTGCGGGGGGCAATTCACCCCTCCACTTT. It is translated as CASSVVAGGNSPLHF.

The CDR3 spells CASSLDRPDQPQHF. The CDR3 DNA reads as TGCGCCAGCAGCTTGGACAGGCCAGATCAGCCCCAGCATTTT. The rearrangement joins TRBV5-1 to TRBJ1-5; a weak D match, TRBD1 (5 bases). CDR1 SGHRS and CDR2 YFSETQ come from the germline V gene. CDR3 length: 14 amino acids. With 0 bases removed from V and 5 bases from J, the gap between germline ends came to 9 bases. The whole variable domain, filled in from reference TRBV5-1 and TRBJ1-5, reads KAGVTQTPRYLIKTRGQQVTLSCSPISGHRSVSWYQQTPGQGLQFLFEYFSETQRNKGNFPGRFSGRQFSNSRSEMNVSTLELGDSALYLCASSLDRPDQPQHFGDGTRLSIL.

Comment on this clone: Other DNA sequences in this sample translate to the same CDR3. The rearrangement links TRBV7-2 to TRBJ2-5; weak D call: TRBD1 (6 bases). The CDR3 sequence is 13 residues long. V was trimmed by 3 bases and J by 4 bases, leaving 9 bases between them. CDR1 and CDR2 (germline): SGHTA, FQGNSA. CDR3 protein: CASSLGQRETQYF. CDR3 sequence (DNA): TGTGCCAGCAGCTTGGGACAACGAGAGACCCAGTACTTC.

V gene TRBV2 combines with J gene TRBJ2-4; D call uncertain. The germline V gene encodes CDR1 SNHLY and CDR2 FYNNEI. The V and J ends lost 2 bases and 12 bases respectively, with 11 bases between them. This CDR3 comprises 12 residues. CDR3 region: CASSEPPQAQYF. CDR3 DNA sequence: TGTGCCAGCAGTGAACCCCCCCAGGCTCAGTACTTC. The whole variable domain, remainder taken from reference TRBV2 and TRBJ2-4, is EPEVTQTPSHQVTQMGQEVILRCVPISNHLYFYWYRQILGQKVEFLVSFYNNEISEKSEIFDDQFSVERPDGSNFTLKIRSTKLEDSAMYFCASSEPPQAQYFGAGTRLSVL.

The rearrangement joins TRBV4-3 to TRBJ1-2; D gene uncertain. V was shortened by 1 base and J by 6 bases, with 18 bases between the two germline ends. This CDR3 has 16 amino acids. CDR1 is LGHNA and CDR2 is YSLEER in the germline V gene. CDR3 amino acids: CASSQAIAPGTNGYTF. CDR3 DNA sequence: TGCGCCAGCAGCCAAGCCATAGCACCCGGTACTAATGGCTACACCTTC.

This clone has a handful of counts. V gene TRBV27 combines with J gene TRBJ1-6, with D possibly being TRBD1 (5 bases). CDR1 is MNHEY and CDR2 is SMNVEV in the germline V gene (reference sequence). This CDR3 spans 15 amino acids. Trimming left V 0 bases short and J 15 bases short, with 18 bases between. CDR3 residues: CASSLSSTRPGDLHF. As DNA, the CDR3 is TGTGCCAGCAGTTTATCATCCACTAGACCGGGGGACCTCCACTTT.

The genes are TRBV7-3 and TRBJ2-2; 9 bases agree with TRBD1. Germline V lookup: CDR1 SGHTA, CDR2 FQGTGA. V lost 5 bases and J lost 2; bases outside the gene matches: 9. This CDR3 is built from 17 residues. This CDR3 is CASSPGQGSINTGELFF. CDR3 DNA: TGTGCCAGCAGCCCCGGACAGGGGTCGATCAACACCGGGGAGCTGTTTTTT.

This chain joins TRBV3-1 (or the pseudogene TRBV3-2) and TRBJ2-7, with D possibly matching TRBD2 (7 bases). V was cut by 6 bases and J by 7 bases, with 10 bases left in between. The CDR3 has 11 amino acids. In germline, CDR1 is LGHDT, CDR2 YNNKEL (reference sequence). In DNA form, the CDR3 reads TGTGCCAGCAGAGGGGGGGGTGAGCAGTACTTC. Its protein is CASRGGGEQYF.

CDR3 sequence (DNA): TGTGCCAGCAGCTTACATCCCACCGGGGAGCTGTTTTTT. It yields the protein CASSLHPTGELFF. This chain uses TRBV3-1 (or the pseudogene TRBV3-2) with TRBJ2-2, with D hard to call. The CDR3 runs to 13 residues. Germline V gives CDR1 LGHDT, CDR2 YNNKEL (reference sequence). V was pared by 5 bases and J by 4 bases, with 8 bases between.

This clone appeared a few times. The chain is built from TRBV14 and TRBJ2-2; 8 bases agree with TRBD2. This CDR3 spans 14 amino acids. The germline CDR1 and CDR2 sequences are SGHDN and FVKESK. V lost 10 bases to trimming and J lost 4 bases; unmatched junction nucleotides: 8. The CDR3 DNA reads TGTGCCATCGAAAACGGGGGGGCCACCGGGGAGCTGTTTTTT. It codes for CAIENGGATGELFF.

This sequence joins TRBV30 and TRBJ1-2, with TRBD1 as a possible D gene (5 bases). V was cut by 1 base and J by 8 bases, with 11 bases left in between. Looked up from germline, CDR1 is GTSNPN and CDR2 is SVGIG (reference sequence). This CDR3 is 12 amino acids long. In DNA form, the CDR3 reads TGTGCCTGGAGTGACAGGATGAACGGCTACACCTTC. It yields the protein CAWSDRMNGYTF.

The CDR3 loop reads CASSLRAGGGSTDTQYF. DNA for the CDR3: TGTGCCAGCAGCCTCCGGGCAGGGGGCGGGAGCACAGATACGCAGTATTTT. The V gene is TRBV5-4, the J gene TRBJ2-3; 8 bases align to TRBD1. Germline loops: CDR1 SGHNT, CDR2 YYREEE (reference sequence). V gave up 4 bases and J gave up 0 bases; unmatched junction bases: 10. The CDR3 totals 17 residues.

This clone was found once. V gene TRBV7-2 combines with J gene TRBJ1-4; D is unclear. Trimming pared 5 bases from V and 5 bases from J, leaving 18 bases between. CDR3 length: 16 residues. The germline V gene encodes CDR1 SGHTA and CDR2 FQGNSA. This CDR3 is CASSPERVSLNEKLFF. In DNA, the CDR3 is TGTGCCAGCAGCCCAGAACGGGTCTCATTAAATGAAAAACTGTTTTTT. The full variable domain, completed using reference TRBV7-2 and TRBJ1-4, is GAGVSQSPSNKVTEKGKDVELRCDPISGHTALYWYRQSLGQGLEFLIYFQGNSAPDKSGLPSDRFSAERTGGSVSTLTIQRTQQEDSAVYLCASSPERVSLNEKLFFGSGTQLSVL.

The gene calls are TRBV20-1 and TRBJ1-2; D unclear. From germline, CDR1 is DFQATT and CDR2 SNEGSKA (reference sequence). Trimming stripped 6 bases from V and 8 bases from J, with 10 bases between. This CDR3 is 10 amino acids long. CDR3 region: CSALREGYTF. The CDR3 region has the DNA TGCAGTGCCCTTCGGGAGGGCTACACCTTC.

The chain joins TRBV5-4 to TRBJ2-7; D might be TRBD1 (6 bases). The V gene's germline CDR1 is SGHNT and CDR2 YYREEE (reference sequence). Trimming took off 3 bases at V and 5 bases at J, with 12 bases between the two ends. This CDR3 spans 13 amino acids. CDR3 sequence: CASSSRQENEQYF. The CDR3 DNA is TGTGCCAGCAGCTCCCGACAGGAAAACGAGCAGTACTTC.

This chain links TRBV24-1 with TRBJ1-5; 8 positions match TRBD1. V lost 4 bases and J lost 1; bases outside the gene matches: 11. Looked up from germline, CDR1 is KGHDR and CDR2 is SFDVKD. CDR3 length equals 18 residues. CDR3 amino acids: CATSDPSTGGNSNQPQHF. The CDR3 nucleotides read TGTGCCACCAGTGACCCCTCCACAGGGGGAAACAGCAATCAGCCCCAGCATTTT.

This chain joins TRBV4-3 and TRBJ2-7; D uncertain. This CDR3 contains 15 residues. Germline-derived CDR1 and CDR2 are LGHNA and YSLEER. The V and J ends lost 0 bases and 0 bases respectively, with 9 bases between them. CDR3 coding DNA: TGCGCCAGCAGCCAAGAGGTCACTTCCTCCTACGAGCAGTACTTC. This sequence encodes CASSQEVTSSYEQYF.

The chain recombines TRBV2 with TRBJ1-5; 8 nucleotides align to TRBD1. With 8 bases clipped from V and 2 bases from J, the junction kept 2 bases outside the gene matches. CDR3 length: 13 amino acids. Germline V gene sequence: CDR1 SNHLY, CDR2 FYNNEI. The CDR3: CASDRGRNQPQHF. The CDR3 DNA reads TGTGCCAGCGACAGGGGACGCAATCAGCCCCAGCATTTT.

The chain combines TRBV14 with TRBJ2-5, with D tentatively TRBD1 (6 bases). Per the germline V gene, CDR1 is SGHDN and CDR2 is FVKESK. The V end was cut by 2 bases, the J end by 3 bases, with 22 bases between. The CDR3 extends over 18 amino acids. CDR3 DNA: TGTGCCAGCAGCCAAATTGGGCTCTTCGGCAGGGGTGAAGAGACCCAGTACTTC. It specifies CASSQIGLFGRGEETQYF.

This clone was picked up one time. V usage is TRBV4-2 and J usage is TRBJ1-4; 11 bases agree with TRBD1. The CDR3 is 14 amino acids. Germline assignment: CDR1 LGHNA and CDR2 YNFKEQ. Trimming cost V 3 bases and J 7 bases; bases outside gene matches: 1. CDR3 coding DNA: TGTGCCAGCAGCCAGGGACAGGGGGGTGAAAAACTGTTTTTT. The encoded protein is CASSQGQGGEKLFF.

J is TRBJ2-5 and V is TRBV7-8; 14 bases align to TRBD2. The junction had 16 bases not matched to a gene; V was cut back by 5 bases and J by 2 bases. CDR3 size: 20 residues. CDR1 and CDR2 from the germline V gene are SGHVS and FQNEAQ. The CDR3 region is CASSLSKGLAGALWQETQYF. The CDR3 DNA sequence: TGTGCCAGCAGCCTTTCAAAGGGACTAGCGGGGGCCTTGTGGCAAGAGACCCAGTACTTC.

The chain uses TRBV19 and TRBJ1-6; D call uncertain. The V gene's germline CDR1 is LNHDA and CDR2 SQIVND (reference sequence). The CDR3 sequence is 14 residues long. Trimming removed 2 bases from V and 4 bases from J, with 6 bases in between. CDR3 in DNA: TGTGCCAGTAGTATAAGTAGATATAATTCACCCCTCCACTTT. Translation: CASSISRYNSPLHF.

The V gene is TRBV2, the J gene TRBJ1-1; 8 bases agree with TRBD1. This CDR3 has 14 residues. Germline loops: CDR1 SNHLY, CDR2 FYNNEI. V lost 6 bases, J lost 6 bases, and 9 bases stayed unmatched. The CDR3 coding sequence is TGTGCCAGCAGGTCTCTTCAGGGGGCGCCTGAAGCTTTCTTT. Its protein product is CASRSLQGAPEAFF.

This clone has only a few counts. The CDR3 nucleotides read TGTGCCAGTAGTATGTCAGGGCGCGGCTACACCTTC. It yields the protein CASSMSGRGYTF. The V call is TRBV19, the J call TRBJ1-2; D is perhaps TRBD1 (5 bases). CDR1 is LNHDA, CDR2 SQIVND, per germline (reference sequence). The length of the CDR3 is 12 residues. V shed 3 bases and J shed 8 bases, with 10 bases lying between them.

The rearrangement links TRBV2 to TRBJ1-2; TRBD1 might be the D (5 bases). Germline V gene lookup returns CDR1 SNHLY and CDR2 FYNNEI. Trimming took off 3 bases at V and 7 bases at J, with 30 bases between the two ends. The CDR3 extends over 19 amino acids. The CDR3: CASSETPVLWPGKSIGYTF. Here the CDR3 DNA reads TGTGCCAGCAGTGAGACCCCGGTCCTCTGGCCAGGGAAATCCATTGGCTACACCTTC.

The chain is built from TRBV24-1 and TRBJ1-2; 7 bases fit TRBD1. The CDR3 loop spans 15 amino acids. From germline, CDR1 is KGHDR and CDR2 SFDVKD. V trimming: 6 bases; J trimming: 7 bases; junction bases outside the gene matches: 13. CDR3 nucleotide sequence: TGTGCCACCAGTAACGGAAGAGCAGGGGGAACTGGCTACACCTTC. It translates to CATSNGRAGGTGYTF.

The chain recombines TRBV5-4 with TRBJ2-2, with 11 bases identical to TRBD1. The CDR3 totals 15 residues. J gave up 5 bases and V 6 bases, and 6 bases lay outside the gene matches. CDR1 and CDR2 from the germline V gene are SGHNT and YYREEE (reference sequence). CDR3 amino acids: CASNPGQGETGELFF. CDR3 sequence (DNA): TGTGCCAGCAACCCGGGACAGGGGGAAACCGGGGAGCTGTTTTTT.

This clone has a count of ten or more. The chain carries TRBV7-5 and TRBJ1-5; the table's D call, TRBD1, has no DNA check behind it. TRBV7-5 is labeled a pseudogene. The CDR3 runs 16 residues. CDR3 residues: CVRRPPGHSSREPQHF. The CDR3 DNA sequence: TGTGTCAGAAGACCGCCGGGACACTCTTCCCGGGAGCCCCAGCATTTT.

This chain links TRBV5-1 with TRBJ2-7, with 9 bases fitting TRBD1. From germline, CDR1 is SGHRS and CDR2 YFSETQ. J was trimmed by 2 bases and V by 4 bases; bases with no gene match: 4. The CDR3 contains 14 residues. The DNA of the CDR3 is TGCGCCAGCAGCCCGAACAGGGGGCCCTACGAGCAGTACTTC. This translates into CASSPNRGPYEQYF.